This TCR beta chain was sequenced during a study of shared clonotypes between healthy human individuals. As for the study in general: CD4 naive cells filled three plates per donor, CD4 memory three, CD8 naive two and CD8 memory one.

About this clone itself: Its matching antigen is unknown.

The study drew its donors from healthy HIV-negative adults without recent acute infections or vaccinations. V was pared by 4 bases and J by 0 bases, with 8 bases between. This CDR3 is 13 amino acids long. Looked up from germline, CDR1 is SGHNT and CDR2 is YYREEE (reference sequence). The input for sorted-subset replicate PCRs was about 0.2 ug DNA, around 27,000 T cell genomes. TCRdb keeps only in-frame clones here, not all; method: immunoSEQ multiplex PCR. Of about 1.1 million clones in the sample, approximately 80% are singletons; the top ten hold roughly 0.55%. Study-level results: The authors expected sequencing depth to affect clonotype sharing among donors.

The chain uses TRBV5-4 and TRBJ2-7; D uncertain. This sequence was found in a man aged 18 to 29 in good health. Some clones in this sample may be carry-over from other donors' samples. Sequenced input: memory CD4+ T cells from PBMCs. The subset is: CD45RA-negative fraction. The CDR3 bases are TGTGCCAGCAGCCCCGGTGCCTCCTACGAGCAGTACTTC. It is translated as CASSPGASYEQYF.